The present T cell receptor beta chain was sequenced within a study of identical twins (dated by TCRdb to 2016 to 2017). General notes on the study: The study deep-sequenced TCR alpha and beta repertoires from monozygotic twins, unrelated adults of various ages and cord blood to test whether fetal clonotypes persist. Replicate twin experiments were performed at different times using different library preparation protocols to rule out contamination. Study-wide conclusions, independent of this receptor: Recombination models systematically underestimated out-of-frame TCR alpha sharing in monozygotic twins but agreed with sharing between unrelated individuals. Because the same donors could not be followed over many years, the conclusions relied on cross-sectional statistical analysis. Zero-insertion analyses could be partly confounded by invariant T cells such as MAIT and iNKT, although diverse VJ usage argued against such confounding for most clonotypes. The excess sharing between twins in beta out-of-frame sequences was weaker because fewer shared sequences reduced the signal-to-noise ratio. Out-of-frame TCR alpha sequences shared between twins showed an excess of low generation-probability sequences compared with coincidental sharing between unrelated individuals. Abundant cord blood beta clonotypes carried fewer insertions; young adult naive repertoires showed a weaker similar trend, while memory repertoires showed none.

The germline V gene yields SNHLY for CDR1 and FYNNEI for CDR2. The CDR3 holds 11 amino acids from the cysteine to the phenylalanine. Only the CDR3 portion is preserved as DNA: 33 bases, with reading frame beginning at the first base. The junction shows trimming of 7 bases on V and 4 bases on J, plus 4 bases between the germline ends. All donors were healthy Caucasians. The researchers also sequenced three unrelated adults who were not twins: a male aged 18 to 29, a male aged 50 to 60, and a female aged 50 to 60. Miltenyi CD45RO+ enrichment and human naive T-cell isolation kits were used to isolate memory (CD45RO+) and naive T cells from PBMC. This clonotype showed up many times. The antigen this receptor binds is unknown. Qualities for individual bases were not recorded, and no much larger clone is one base off. The library was generated by 5' RACE. Instrument on record: Illumina HiSeq 2000. A universal primer binding site was added through template switching, and the final cDNA carried a unique molecular identifier so that TCR cDNA molecules could be counted accurately. Specific primers in the conserved constant-segment region were used to synthesize first-strand cDNA for the TCR alpha and beta chains. To control for contamination, each cDNA library was double barcoded with a SMART-Mk sample barcode plus Illumina barcodes. TruSeq adapter sequences and Illumina sample barcodes were added in two successive PCR steps. TCR alpha and beta cDNA libraries were sequenced on the Illumina HiSeq platform with custom primers. In the original analysis: Unique molecular identifiers were extracted from raw reads with MiGEC, and CDR3 positions were determined with MiXCR. Recombination models were inferred per individual with the repgenHMM and IGoR tools using an EM algorithm. The analysis of shared clonotypes was done with the tcR package in R, with sharing normalized by the product of cloneset sizes. To study raw recombination without the effects of thymic and clonal selection, out-of-frame nonproductive sequences were analyzed. Using fastp trimming at Q25 and MiXCR clonotype assembly, TCRdb reanalyzed the public sequencing data and kept in-frame beta chains. Every CDR3 protein is listed once, alongside the most common genes and DNA of its rows. TCRdb, not the authors, supplied the V and J calls. This sample holds under 400,000 distinct CDR3 sequences; around 9% were observed only once. Under 9.5% of the sample lies in the top ten.

The receptor comes from a woman in her forties or fifties in good health. Material: naive T cells sorted from blood. The cell subset or site label corresponds to: cells isolated with a human naive T-cell isolation kit. The V gene is TRBV2 and the J gene is TRBJ2-2, with no D gene named confidently. The DNA sequence reads TGTGCCAGCATAATCACCGGGGAGCTGTTTTTT. It codes for CASIITGELFF.